The 20 T cell receptor beta chains below were found in one sample sequenced in a study of blood T cell repertoires in COVID-19. Sequenced by immunoSEQ multiplex PCR; TCRdb stores in-frame clones only, minus some. The repertoire holds some 95,000 clones, with 76% as singletons. The specimen sequenced was peripheral blood. The receptors stem from a man between 65 and 85 years old with acute or convalescent COVID-19.

The table lists this clone with a few counts. The CDR3 is CASTRTGGGTEAFF. The CDR3 coding sequence is TGTGCCAGCACCCGGACAGGGGGCGGCACTGAAGCTTTCTTT. The chain joins TRBV3-1 (or the pseudogene TRBV3-2) to TRBJ1-1, with 11 nucleotides matching TRBD1. The J segment lost 4 bases and the V segment lost 7 bases, leaving 5 bases of the junction unmatched. Germline V gene lookup returns CDR1 LGHDT and CDR2 YNNKEL (reference sequence). This CDR3 is 14 amino acids long.

In this sample, this clone turned up a few times. This sequence joins TRBV7-3 and TRBJ2-1; D is ambiguous. The CDR3 consists of 17 residues. Trimming pared 0 bases from V and 3 bases from J, leaving 15 bases between. Germline V CDR1 and CDR2: SGHTA, FQGTGA. DNA for the CDR3: TGTGCCAGCAGCTTAACCCCTGTTGAGAGTTTCTACAATGAGCAGTTCTTC. It codes for CASSLTPVESFYNEQFF.

The V and J genes are TRBV12-5 and TRBJ2-3, with 9 positions matching TRBD1. V gave up 6 bases and J gave up 2 bases; unmatched junction bases: 6. Germline assignment: CDR1 LGHNT and CDR2 FRNRAP. The CDR3 loop spans 15 amino acids. CDR3 nucleotide sequence: TGTGCTAGTGGCCGAGGGACAGGGAACACAGATACGCAGTATTTT. This translates into CASGRGTGNTDTQYF.

This clone qualifies as medium-sized (0.01 to 0.1%). The rearrangement links TRBV9 to TRBJ2-2; 7 positions match TRBD1. The CDR3 contains 16 residues. Germline CDR1 reads SGDLS; CDR2 reads YYNGEE. Unmatched junction bases numbered 6, after V lost 0 bases and J lost 4 bases. The CDR3 loop reads CASSVGKGAATGELFF. CDR3 in DNA: TGTGCCAGCAGCGTAGGAAAGGGGGCCGCCACCGGGGAGCTGTTTTTT.

The gene calls are TRBV28 and TRBJ2-2, with TRBD2 matching over 15 bases. Germline values: CDR1 MDHEN, CDR2 SYDVKM. Germline trimming cut 6 bases from V and 5 bases from J; bases unmatched to any gene: 10. The CDR3 sequence is 18 residues long. The DNA of the CDR3 is TGTGCCAGCAGCCCGCCGGGACTAGCGGGAGGTGCAACCGGGGAGCTGTTTTTT. Protein product: CASSPPGLAGGATGELFF.

Only a few counts were recorded for this clone. The chain recombines TRBV9 with TRBJ1-1; no firm D call. CDR1 and CDR2 (germline): SGDLS, YYNGEE. V was pared by 3 bases and J by 3 bases, with 15 bases between. This CDR3 region has 15 residues. In nucleotides, the CDR3 is TGTGCCAGCAGCGGAGACTGGAGAGTAGACACTGAAGCTTTCTTT. This translates into CASSGDWRVDTEAFF.

J is TRBJ2-1 and V is TRBV12-5; 7 nucleotides match TRBD1. J gave up 7 bases and V 0 bases, and 3 bases lay outside the gene matches. The CDR3 contains 14 residues. Germline lookup yields CDR1 LGHNT and CDR2 FRNRAP. The CDR3 nucleotides read TGTGCTAGTGGTTTGGTCACAGGGGCGAATGAGCAGTTCTTC. Residues: CASGLVTGANEQFF.

Only one count was recorded for this clone. This chain connects TRBV19 to TRBJ1-1, with D tentatively TRBD1 (5 bases). Per germline, CDR1 LNHDA and CDR2 SQIVND (reference sequence). The CDR3 has 14 amino acids. The V and J ends lost 3 bases and 3 bases respectively, with 11 bases between them. The CDR3 loop is CASSMEGRYTEAFF. Written as DNA, the CDR3 is TGTGCCAGTAGTATGGAGGGGCGGTACACTGAAGCTTTCTTT.

The J gene is TRBJ1-1, the V gene TRBV19; D perhaps matches TRBD1 (5 bases). CDR3 length: 13 residues. V lost 2 bases and J 1 base, leaving 5 bases between the germline ends. Germline assignment: CDR1 LNHDA and CDR2 SQIVND (reference sequence). CDR3 in amino acids: CASSIQGNTEAFF. CDR3 coding DNA: TGTGCCAGTAGTATACAGGGGAACACTGAAGCTTTCTTT.

This rearrangement joins TRBV6-5 to TRBJ1-2, with D perhaps TRBD1 (5 bases). This CDR3 has 13 amino acids. Looked up from germline, CDR1 is MNHEY and CDR2 is SVGAGI. V was clipped by 5 bases and J by 3 bases, with 10 bases between them. The CDR3 region has the DNA TGTGCCAGCAGTCCCGGGGGGTACTATGGCTACACCTTC. Its translation: CASSPGGYYGYTF.

The chain joins TRBV6-1 to TRBJ2-1; TRBD2 agrees at 10 bases. The CDR3 has 18 amino acids. Germline V CDR1 and CDR2: MNHNS, SASEGT. The V and J ends lost 1 base and 0 bases, in that order; junction bases with no gene match: 6. CDR3 nucleotide sequence: TGTGCCAGCAGTGAAGGGCTTAGCGGGAGGCCCTCCTACAATGAGCAGTTCTTC. Protein product: CASSEGLSGRPSYNEQFF.

This clone has just one count. The rearrangement joins TRBV28 to TRBJ1-4; TRBD1 agrees at 9 bases. Germline V gene sequence: CDR1 MDHEN, CDR2 SYDVKM. Trimming took 7 bases from V and 8 from J; bases not matched to a gene: 8. This CDR3 contains 14 residues. The CDR3 DNA reads TGTGCCAGCACCGTGGGACAGGGCGCGGAAAAACTGTTTTTT. Translating gives CASTVGQGAEKLFF.

CDR3 loop: CASSFWGVENSPLHF. The CDR3 nucleotides are TGTGCCAGCAGTTTTTGGGGGGTCGAGAATTCACCCCTCCACTTT. The chain joins TRBV28 to TRBJ1-6, with a weak D call TRBD1 (5 bases). The CDR3 covers 15 residues. Germline V CDR1 and CDR2: MDHEN, SYDVKM. With 3 bases removed from V and 7 bases from J, the gap between germline ends came to 13 bases. The whole variable domain, remainder taken from reference TRBV28 and TRBJ1-6, is DVKVTQSSRYLVKRTGEKVFLECVQDMDHENMFWYRQDPGLGLRLIYFSYDVKMKEKGDIPEGYSVSREKKERFSLILESASTNQTSMYLCASSFWGVENSPLHFGNGTRLTVT.

The V gene is TRBV21-1, the J gene TRBJ2-6; the table calls TRBD1, which could not be checked here. TRBV21-1 is a pseudogene segment. This CDR3 comprises 17 residues. The CDR3 loop is CASSAGTGLSGANVLTF. CDR3 in DNA: TGTGCCAGCAGCGCGGGGACAGGGCTTTCTGGGGCCAACGTCCTGACTTTC.

The V and J genes are TRBV3-1 (or the pseudogene TRBV3-2) and TRBJ2-5; D gene uncertain. Per germline, CDR1 LGHDT and CDR2 YNNKEL (reference sequence). The CDR3 runs 12 residues. The V and J ends lost 8 bases and 2 bases respectively, with 9 bases between them. The CDR3: CASSVQQETQYF. The CDR3 DNA is TGTGCCAGCTCAGTCCAGCAAGAGACCCAGTACTTC.

The gene calls are TRBV6-5 and TRBJ2-2; D is perhaps TRBD1 (5 bases). Per germline, CDR1 MNHEY and CDR2 SVGAGI. The germline V and J ends were trimmed by 7 bases and 5 bases, with 17 bases remaining between them. The CDR3 is 15 amino acids. CDR3 nucleotide sequence: TGTGCCAGCACTTCGAATGGGGCTTTGACCGGGGAGCTGTTTTTT. This translates into CASTSNGALTGELFF.

This clone was detected ten times or more. This chain connects TRBV27 to TRBJ1-1; D unclear. This CDR3 has 13 amino acids. Germline V lookup: CDR1 MNHEY, CDR2 SMNVEV (reference sequence). Trimming cost V 5 bases and J 0 bases, with 7 bases left between them. CDR3 in amino acids: CASSVLLNTEAFF. For the CDR3, the DNA is TGTGCCAGCAGTGTATTATTGAACACTGAAGCTTTCTTT.

The chain couples TRBV9 to TRBJ2-5; the D is unclear. CDR1 SGDLS and CDR2 YYNGEE come from the germline V gene. The CDR3 spans 12 residues. V was cut by 4 bases and J by 5 bases, with 9 bases left in between. The CDR3 here is CASSFLGETQYF. The CDR3 coding sequence is TGTGCCAGCAGCTTCTTGGGCGAGACCCAGTACTTC.

The chain uses TRBV2 and TRBJ1-6; D perhaps matches TRBD1 (6 bases). V lost 8 bases and J lost 7, with 15 bases in between. The CDR3 is made up of 14 amino acids. Per the germline V gene, CDR1 is SNHLY and CDR2 is FYNNEI. The CDR3 DNA reads as TGTGCCAGCTTCGCGGGGGCGAAGAATTCACCCCTCCACTTT. Translation: CASFAGAKNSPLHF.

The rearrangement links TRBV15 to TRBJ1-4, with 10 bases that match TRBD1. Germline CDR1 reads LNHNV; CDR2 reads YYDKDF (reference sequence). V lost 0 bases to trimming and J lost 7 bases; unmatched junction nucleotides: 17. This CDR3 spans 20 amino acids. The CDR3 nucleotides read TGTGCCACCAGCAGAGATACTCCCTCCCGGGACAGGGGTCGATCTGAAAAACTGTTTTTT. It specifies CATSRDTPSRDRGRSEKLFF.